This T cell receptor (beta chain) was captured by sequencing in a study of T cell repertoires in ileal Crohn's disease. Across the study: At postoperative colonoscopy, neoterminal ileum biopsies were taken as M6.

Points on this clone: No antigen is known for it.

Stated time point: neoterminal ileum biopsy at postoperative endoscopy, about 6 months after surgery. Study results and limitations: High-frequency clones were more common in sorted CD8 than CD4 cells. Endoscopy was done a median approximately seven months after surgery.

The repertoire was sequenced with immunoSEQ multiplex PCR; TCRdb's copy has only in-frame clones and lacks some. The data contain approximately 15,000 clones, 65% to 80% of them singletons. This CDR3 region has 12 residues. From germline, CDR1 is ENHRY and CDR2 SYGVKD. V shed 7 bases, J shed 5 bases, and the junction held 5 bases outside the gene matches. The chain employs TRBV10-3 and TRBJ2-7; 7 positions agree with TRBD1. The specimen sequenced was ileal tissue. The source is an adult with Crohn's disease. As DNA, the CDR3 is TGTGCCATCAAATCCGACAGGGACGAGCAGTACTTC. Protein product: CAIKSDRDEQYF.